The 9 T cell receptor beta chains presented below share a single source sample, sequenced in a study of blood T cells in healthy people across ages (dated by TCRdb to between 2014 and 2016). Library generation was performed with 5' RACE. Sequencing relied on an Illumina HiSeq 2500. A second about 7 to 12 cycle PCR used a sample-barcoded 5' primer and a J-beta primer mix. TCRdb reprocessing: public reads trimmed at Q25 with fastp, clones called with MiXCR, in-frame beta chains kept. CDR3 protein duplicates are merged, each entry listing the most common genes and DNA. The sample contains about 680,000 distinct CDR3 sequences, 45% to 50% of them found a single time. The ten largest clones represent 30% to 40% of the sample. Sequencing input: blood. These receptors originate from a woman in her fifties or sixties in good health.

This chain links TRBV20-1 with TRBJ1-5, with a possible D match to TRBD1 (5 bases). Germline V gives CDR1 DFQATT, CDR2 SNEGSKA (reference sequence). V was cut by 4 bases and J by 1 base, with 8 bases left in between. This CDR3 has 13 amino acids. The CDR3 region is CSATRDSNQPQHF. Written as DNA, the CDR3 is TGCAGTGCTACGCGGGACAGCAATCAGCCCCAGCATTTT.

This clonotype came up many times. The chain recombines TRBV29-1 with TRBJ2-7; D unresolved. Per the germline V gene, CDR1 is SQVTM and CDR2 is ANQGSEA. V was pared by 5 bases and J by 3 bases, with 5 bases between. This CDR3 spans 10 amino acids. CDR3 coding DNA: TGCAGCGTTCGGAACTACGAGCAGTACTTC. Translated, it gives CSVRNYEQYF.

The gene calls are TRBV15 and TRBJ1-6; TRBD1 might be the D (6 bases). Germline V gene lookup returns CDR1 LNHNV and CDR2 YYDKDF (reference sequence). V was pared by 6 bases and J by 4 bases, with 16 bases between. There are 16 residues in the CDR3. The CDR3 bases are TGTGCCACCAGGGGCTCGGGGGGCTTATATAATTCACCCCTCCACTTT. Protein: CATRGSGGLYNSPLHF. Based on the CDR3 plus reference TRBV15 and TRBJ1-6, the full variable domain is DAMVIQNPRYQVTQFGKPVTLSCSQTLNHNVMYWYQQKSSQAPKLLFHYYDKDFNNEADTPDNFQSRRPNTSFCFLDIRSPGLGDTAMYLCATRGSGGLYNSPLHFGNGTRLTVT.

This chain connects TRBV20-1 to TRBJ1-4; TRBD1 aligns across 10 bases. Germline V CDR1 and CDR2: DFQATT, SNEGSKA (reference sequence). The CDR3 extends over 15 amino acids. With V trimmed by 6 bases and J by 5 bases, 9 bases remained unmatched. The CDR3 sequence: CSASGPGQGNEKLFF. CDR3 sequence (DNA): TGCAGTGCGAGTGGACCGGGACAGGGGAATGAAAAACTGTTTTTT.

The chain combines TRBV4-2 with TRBJ2-5, with D perhaps TRBD1 (5 bases). Germline loops: CDR1 LGHNA, CDR2 YNFKEQ. V lost 3 bases, J lost 3 bases, and 14 bases lay in between. The CDR3 spans 15 residues. CDR3: CASSHVATAKETQYF. CDR3 DNA sequence: TGTGCCAGCAGCCATGTGGCGACAGCAAAAGAGACCCAGTACTTC.

J is TRBJ2-5 and V is TRBV5-1, with 10 bases that match TRBD1. The J call may be in error: the DNA end matches TRBJ2-7 better. CDR3 length: 16 residues. Germline V gives CDR1 SGHRS, CDR2 YFSETQ. The DNA for the CDR3 is TGCGCCAGCAGCTTGCAGGGACAGGGGTTTCAGAACGAGCAGTACTTC. It codes for CASSLQGQGFQNEQYF.

This clonotype has more than one count but fewer than ten. The J gene is TRBJ2-7, the V gene TRBV7-2; 8 bases align to TRBD1. V shed 1 base, J shed 2 bases, and the junction held 4 bases outside the gene matches. The CDR3 extends over 15 amino acids. Germline values: CDR1 SGHTA, CDR2 FQGNSA. The CDR3 region is CASSLVAQGAYEQYF. The CDR3 nucleotides are TGTGCCAGCAGCTTAGTAGCACAGGGGGCCTACGAGCAGTACTTC.

The rearrangement joins TRBV9 to TRBJ2-7; TRBD2 is a possible D gene (6 bases). V was shortened by 0 bases and J by 2 bases, with 12 bases between the two germline ends. In germline, CDR1 is SGDLS, CDR2 YYNGEE. The CDR3 loop spans 15 amino acids. As DNA, the CDR3 is TGTGCCAGCAGCGTAGAGGCGGGACCGACCTACGAGCAGTACTTC. Translation: CASSVEAGPTYEQYF.

The V and J genes are TRBV14 and TRBJ2-1, with 9 bases identical to TRBD2. After removal of 0 bases from V and 6 bases from J, the junction contained 9 bases not matched to a gene. This CDR3 comprises 17 residues. Germline loops: CDR1 SGHDN, CDR2 FVKESK. CDR3 amino acids: CASSQDIGTSSGNEQFF. CDR3 sequence (DNA): TGTGCCAGCAGCCAAGACATCGGGACTAGCAGTGGCAATGAGCAGTTCTTC. The full variable domain, in which reference TRBV14 and TRBJ2-1 provide the parts outside the CDR3, is EAGVTQFPSHSVIEKGQTVTLRCDPISGHDNLYWYRRVMGKEIKFLLHFVKESKQDESGMPNNRFLAERTGGTYSTLKVQPAELEDSGVYFCASSQDIGTSSGNEQFFGPGTRLTVL.